This T cell receptor beta chain was sequenced in a study of T-cell reconstitution after alpha-beta-depleted transplantation in children. V shed 4 bases, J shed 7 bases, and the junction held 7 bases outside the gene matches. Per germline, CDR1 MRHNA and CDR2 SNTAGT. The CDR3 is 14 residues long. Preparation of the TCRbeta library involved a method that used unique molecular identifiers. TCRdb re-called the PCR reads with MiXCR, one entry per CDR3 protein. The table includes around 410,000 distinct CDR3 sequences, around 9.9% detected once. This TCR was recovered from a human donor who donated a stem cell graft to a child with acute myeloid leukemia. The chain links TRBV6-4 to TRBJ2-1; 7 bases match TRBD2. This specimen consisted of PBMCs from the stem cell graft donor, obtained from the stem cell graft. The CDR3 nucleotides read TGTGCCAGCAGTGCCCAGCGGGGATGGAATGAGCAGTTCTTC. This sequence encodes CASSAQRGWNEQFF.